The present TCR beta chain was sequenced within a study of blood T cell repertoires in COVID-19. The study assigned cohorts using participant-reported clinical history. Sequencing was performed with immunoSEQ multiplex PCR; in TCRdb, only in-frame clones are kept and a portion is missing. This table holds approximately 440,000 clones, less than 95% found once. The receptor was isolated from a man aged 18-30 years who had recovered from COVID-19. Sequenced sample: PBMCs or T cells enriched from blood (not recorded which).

The CDR3 here is CASSFATGVREQYF. DNA for the CDR3: TGTGCCAGCAGTTTTGCTACAGGGGTGCGGGAGCAGTACTTC. V gene TRBV28 combines with J gene TRBJ2-7; 7 bases fit TRBD1. CDR1 and CDR2 (germline): MDHEN, SYDVKM. J gave up 7 bases and V 3 bases, and 9 bases lay outside the gene matches. CDR3 length: 14 amino acids.